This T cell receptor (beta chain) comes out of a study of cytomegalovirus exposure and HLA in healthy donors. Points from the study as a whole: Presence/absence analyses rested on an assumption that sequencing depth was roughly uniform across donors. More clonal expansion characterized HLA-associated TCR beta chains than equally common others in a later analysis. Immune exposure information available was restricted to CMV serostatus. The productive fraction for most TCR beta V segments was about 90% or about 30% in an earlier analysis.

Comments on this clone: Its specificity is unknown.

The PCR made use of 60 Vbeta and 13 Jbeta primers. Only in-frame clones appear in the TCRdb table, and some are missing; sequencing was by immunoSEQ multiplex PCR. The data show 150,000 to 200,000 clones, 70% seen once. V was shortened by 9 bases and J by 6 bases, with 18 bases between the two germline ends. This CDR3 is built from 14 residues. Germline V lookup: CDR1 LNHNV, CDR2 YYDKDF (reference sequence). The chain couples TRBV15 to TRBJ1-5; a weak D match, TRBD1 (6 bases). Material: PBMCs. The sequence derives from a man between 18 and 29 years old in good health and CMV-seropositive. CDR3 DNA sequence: TGTGCCACAAGGGGGGAGGGTGCTCTTCAGCCCCAGCATTTT. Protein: CATRGEGALQPQHF.